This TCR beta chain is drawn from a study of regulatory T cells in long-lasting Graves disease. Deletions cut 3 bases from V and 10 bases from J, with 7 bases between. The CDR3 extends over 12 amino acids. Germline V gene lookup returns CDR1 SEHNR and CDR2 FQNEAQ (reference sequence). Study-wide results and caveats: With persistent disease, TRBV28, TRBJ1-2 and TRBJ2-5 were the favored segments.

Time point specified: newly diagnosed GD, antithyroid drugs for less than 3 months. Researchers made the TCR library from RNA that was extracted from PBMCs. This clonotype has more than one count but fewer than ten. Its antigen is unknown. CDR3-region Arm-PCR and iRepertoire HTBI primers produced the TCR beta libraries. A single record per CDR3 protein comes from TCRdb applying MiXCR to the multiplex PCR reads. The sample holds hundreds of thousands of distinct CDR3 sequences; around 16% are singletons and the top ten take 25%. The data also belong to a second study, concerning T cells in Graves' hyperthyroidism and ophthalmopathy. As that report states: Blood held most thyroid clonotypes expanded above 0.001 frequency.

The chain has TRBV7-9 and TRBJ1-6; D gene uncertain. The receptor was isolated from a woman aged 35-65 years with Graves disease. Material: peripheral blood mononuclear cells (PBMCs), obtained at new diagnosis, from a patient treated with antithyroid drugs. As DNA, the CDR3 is TGTGCCAGCAGCTTTACACAGTCACCCCTCCACTTT. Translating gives CASSFTQSPLHF.